Listed below are T cell receptor beta chains from one sample, sequenced in a study of blood T cell repertoires in COVID-19. Only in-frame clones appear in the TCRdb table, and some are missing; sequencing was by immunoSEQ multiplex PCR. This sample has 25,000 to 30,000 clones, with 87% found just once. The sequenced material came from peripheral blood. These receptor sequences come from a human donor in a cohort sampled during active COVID-19. Each CDR3 is given without its conserved first and last residue. The order of the fields is V gene, J gene, CDR3 length, CDR3 protein.

V gene: TRBV19
J gene: TRBJ1-5
CDR3 length: 12
CDR3 protein: ASSIVQGRQPQH

V gene: TRBV6-5
J gene: TRBJ2-3
CDR3 length: 11
CDR3 protein: ASQSSGGDTQY

V gene: TRBV5-6
J gene: TRBJ2-3
CDR3 length: 12
CDR3 protein: ASSRGGSTDTQY

V gene: TRBV29-1
J gene: TRBJ1-1
CDR3 length: 10
CDR3 protein: SVVSGNTEAF

V gene: TRBV6-5
J gene: TRBJ2-1
CDR3 length: 10
CDR3 protein: ASTNRDNEQF

V gene: TRBV23-1
J gene: TRBJ2-1
CDR3 length: 18
CDR3 protein: ASNFPGTPLAGPTYNEQF

V gene: TRBV6-5
J gene: TRBJ2-7
CDR3 length: 12
CDR3 protein: ASRNTLSSYEQY

V gene: TRBV11-2
J gene: TRBJ2-1
CDR3 length: 14
CDR3 protein: ASSLKRTSGSYEQF

V gene: TRBV28
J gene: TRBJ1-2
CDR3 length: 11
CDR3 protein: ASSFRGGHGYT

V gene: TRBV23-1
J gene: TRBJ2-7
CDR3 length: 16
CDR3 protein: ASSPIQSPGQISYEQY

V gene: TRBV4-1
J gene: TRBJ1-3
CDR3 length: 14
CDR3 protein: ASSHPTRGAGNTIY

V gene: TRBV29-1
J gene: TRBJ2-1
CDR3 length: 11
CDR3 protein: SVILLSYNEQF

V gene: TRBV7-9
J gene: TRBJ2-2
CDR3 length: 11
CDR3 protein: ASSLGVVGELF

V gene: TRBV3-1/TRBV3-2
J gene: TRBJ1-6
CDR3 length: 15
CDR3 protein: ASSQEVGGAYNSPLH

V gene: TRBV15
J gene: TRBJ2-5
CDR3 length: 12
CDR3 protein: ATSAGQGQETQY

V gene: TRBV5-1
J gene: TRBJ2-5
CDR3 length: 12
CDR3 protein: ASTSSGNQETQY

V gene: TRBV7-3
J gene: TRBJ1-6
CDR3 length: 13
CDR3 protein: ASSLRQGANSPLH

V gene: TRBV5-1
J gene: TRBJ2-1
CDR3 length: 12
CDR3 protein: ASSLGGQNNEQF

V gene: TRBV27
J gene: TRBJ1-3
CDR3 length: 17
CDR3 protein: ASSLTPPRNIYSGNTIY

V gene: TRBV4-2
J gene: TRBJ2-5
CDR3 length: 11
CDR3 protein: ASSQDRVTAQY

V gene: TRBV10-3
J gene: TRBJ2-3
CDR3 length: 11
CDR3 protein: AISTSAADTQY

V gene: TRBV6-5
J gene: TRBJ2-5
CDR3 length: 13
CDR3 protein: ASSYSGVTQETQY

V gene: TRBV5-1
J gene: TRBJ2-7
CDR3 length: 12
CDR3 protein: ASSLVGGSYEQY

V gene: TRBV10-2
J gene: TRBJ2-2
CDR3 length: 12
CDR3 protein: ASSFGVNTGELF

V gene: TRBV13
J gene: TRBJ2-5
CDR3 length: 14
CDR3 protein: ASSLGPQGLQETQY

V gene: TRBV10-3
J gene: TRBJ2-7
CDR3 length: 13
CDR3 protein: AISEERGQVGEQY

V gene: TRBV5-4
J gene: TRBJ1-3
CDR3 length: 12
CDR3 protein: ASSMGQSGNTIY

V gene: TRBV28
J gene: TRBJ2-1
CDR3 length: 12
CDR3 protein: ASRGTSGTYEQF

V gene: TRBV2
J gene: TRBJ1-2
CDR3 length: 12
CDR3 protein: ASMKVRAEYGYT

V gene: TRBV6-6
J gene: TRBJ2-1
CDR3 length: 13
CDR3 protein: ASSYVAGGKDEQF

V gene: TRBV6-1
J gene: TRBJ2-5
CDR3 length: 12
CDR3 protein: ASSDANGEETQY

V gene: TRBV5-1
J gene: TRBJ1-1
CDR3 length: 12
CDR3 protein: ASSLDRVNTEAF